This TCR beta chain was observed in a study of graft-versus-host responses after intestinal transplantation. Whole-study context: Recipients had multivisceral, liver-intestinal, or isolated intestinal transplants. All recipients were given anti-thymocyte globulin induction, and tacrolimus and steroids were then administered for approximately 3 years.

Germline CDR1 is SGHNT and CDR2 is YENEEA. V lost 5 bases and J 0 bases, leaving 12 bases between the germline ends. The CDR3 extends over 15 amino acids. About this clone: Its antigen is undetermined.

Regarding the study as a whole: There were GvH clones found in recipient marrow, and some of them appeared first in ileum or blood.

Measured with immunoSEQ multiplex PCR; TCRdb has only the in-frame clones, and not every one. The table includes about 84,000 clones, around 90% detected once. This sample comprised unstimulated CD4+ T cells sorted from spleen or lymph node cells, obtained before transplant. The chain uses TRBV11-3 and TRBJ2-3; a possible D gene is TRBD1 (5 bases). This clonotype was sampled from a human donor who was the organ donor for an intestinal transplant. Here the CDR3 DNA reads TGTGCCAGCAGCCTTAGGCCAGGGAGCACAGATACGCAGTATTTT. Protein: CASSLRPGSTDTQYF.